These T cell receptor beta chains were read from a single sample in a study of molecular identifiers for immune sequencing clone quantification. TCRdb re-called the PCR reads through MiXCR, storing one row per CDR3 protein. The repertoire holds 550,000 to 750,000 distinct CDR3 sequences, with 15% to 20% as singletons. Sequences were obtained from naive CD8+ T cells from blood, with Jurkat cell RNA spiked in. These receptors came from a human donor in good health. Some libraries in this study had Jurkat cell RNA spiked in. The CDR3 runs from the conserved cysteine through the conserved F or W. D genes are given only for firm matches. Clone size is given for some rows only: seen once, a few or many times, or a class if the clone is expanded.

17	many	TRBV6-5	TRBJ2-3	TRBD2	CASSRKTTSGVSDTQYF	TGTGCCAGCAGCCGAAAAACGACTAGCGGGGTTTCAGATACGCAGTATTTT
15	-	TRBV19	TRBJ2-1	TRBD2	CASSTFQREYNEQFF	TGTGCCAGTAGTACGTTCCAGCGGGAATACAATGAGCAGTTCTTC
13	-	TRBV9	TRBJ1-1	-	CASSVSDRNKAFF	TGTGCCAGCAGTGTTTCGGACCGAAACAAAGCTTTCTTT
16	many	TRBV6-2/TRBV6-3	TRBJ1-1	-	CASSYPLLEEGTEAFF	TGTGCCAGCAGTTACCCCCTTTTAGAGGAGGGCACTGAAGCTTTCTTT
12	many	TRBV7-9	TRBJ2-5	-	CASSGVRETQYF	TGTGCCAGCAGCGGGGTTCGGGAGACCCAGTACTTC
15	many	TRBV5-6	TRBJ1-5	TRBD1	CASSLGRGQNQPQHF	TGTGCCAGCAGCTTGGGCAGGGGGCAAAATCAGCCCCAGCATTTT
17	-	TRBV2	TRBJ2-7	-	CASSNAQTGTSSYEQYF	TGTGCCAGCAGTAACGCACAGACGGGGACGTCCTCCTACGAGCAGTACTTC
14	few	TRBV20-1	TRBJ2-7	TRBD2	CSARVAGASYEQYF	TGCAGTGCTAGAGTAGCGGGGGCTTCCTACGAGCAGTACTTC
15	few	TRBV7-9	TRBJ2-1	TRBD2	CASSLSAGVINEQFF	TGTGCCAGCAGCTTGTCAGCGGGAGTTATCAATGAGCAGTTCTTC
16	many	TRBV27	TRBJ1-5	-	CASSLTGHLSNQPQHF	TGTGCCAGCAGTTTAACGGGACACTTAAGCAATCAGCCCCAGCATTTT
16	many	TRBV5-1	TRBJ2-3	TRBD2	CASSFSASGFTDTQYF	TGCGCCAGCAGCTTTTCCGCTAGCGGGTTCACAGATACGCAGTATTTT
12	many	TRBV7-9	TRBJ2-7	-	CASSYGGHEQYF	TGTGCCAGCAGCTATGGGGGCCACGAGCAGTACTTC
17	few	TRBV7-9	TRBJ2-5	TRBD2	CASSFTLRTSRGETQYF	TGTGCCAGCAGCTTTACACTCCGGACTAGCCGGGGAGAGACCCAGTACTTC
18	many	TRBV5-6	TRBJ1-2	-	CASSSFGPKRPKFYGYTF	TGTGCCAGCAGCTCTTTCGGACCGAAGAGACCAAAATTCTATGGCTACACCTTC
14	-	TRBV20-1	TRBJ2-1	-	CSASSTVSYNEQFF	TGCAGTGCGAGTAGCACTGTATCCTACAATGAGCAGTTCTTC
14	-	TRBV5-3	TRBJ1-2	-	CASSLALEGRGYTF	TGTGCCAGCAGCTTGGCTCTAGAGGGCCGAGGCTACACCTTC
14	many	TRBV7-2	TRBJ2-2	TRBD2	CASSWGLDGGELFF	TGTGCCAGCAGCTGGGGACTAGACGGCGGGGAGCTGTTTTTT
14	many	TRBV21-1	TRBJ2-2	-	CASRDRTNTGELFF	TGTGCCAGCAGGGACAGGACGAACACCGGGGAGCTGTTTTTT
15	few	TRBV12-3/TRBV12-4	TRBJ2-1	-	CASSLLGGLGNEQFF	TGTGCCAGCAGTTTACTGGGGGGCTTGGGCAATGAGCAGTTCTTC
16	few	TRBV6-2/TRBV6-3	TRBJ2-7	-	CASSYDGVLSSYEQYF	TGTGCCAGCAGTTACGATGGGGTCCTAAGCTCCTACGAGCAGTACTTC
13	many	TRBV25-1	TRBJ2-5	-	CASSESYTETQYF	TGTGCCAGCAGTGAATCCTATACTGAGACCCAGTACTTC
13	many	TRBV5-1	TRBJ1-4	-	CASRISVNEKLFF	TGCGCCAGCAGGATATCAGTGAATGAAAAACTGTTTTTT
14	few	TRBV5-4	TRBJ1-2	-	CASMGTGSSMGYTF	TGTGCCAGCATGGGAACAGGGTCCTCTATGGGCTACACCTTC
16	-	TRBV5-1	TRBJ2-5	-	CASSYSRDTHQETQYF	TGCGCCAGCAGCTACTCACGGGACACACACCAAGAGACCCAGTACTTC
13	many	TRBV30	TRBJ1-1	-	CAWSVHKNTEAFF	TGTGCCTGGAGTGTGCATAAGAACACTGAAGCTTTCTTT
14	many	TRBV27	TRBJ1-1	-	CASSPFGLNTEAFF	TGTGCCAGCAGTCCATTTGGTCTCAACACTGAAGCTTTCTTT
16	-	TRBV20-1	TRBJ2-1	TRBD2	CSASHPPGGVLNEQFF	TGCAGTGCTAGCCACCCGCCGGGGGGGGTGTTAAATGAGCAGTTCTTC
14	few	TRBV15	TRBJ2-2	TRBD1	CATSAATGPGELFF	TGTGCCACCAGCGCCGCGACAGGGCCCGGGGAGCTGTTTTTT
14	-	TRBV2	TRBJ1-4	-	CASSADPGAEKLFF	TGTGCCAGCAGCGCCGACCCTGGGGCTGAAAAACTGTTTTTT
15	many	TRBV9	TRBJ1-5	-	CASSERGWGDQPQHF	TGTGCCAGCAGCGAGCGCGGGTGGGGGGATCAGCCCCAGCATTTT
14	many	TRBV6-5	TRBJ2-7	-	CASSSPGLQDEQYF	TGTGCCAGCAGTTCCCCGGGACTCCAAGACGAGCAGTACTTC
16	many	TRBV12-3/TRBV12-4	TRBJ1-2	TRBD1	CASSPTPGQTFYGYTF	TGTGCCAGCAGCCCCACACCGGGACAGACGTTCTATGGCTACACCTTC
14	-	TRBV5-3	TRBJ1-1	-	CASSTGTGNTEALF	TGTGCCAGCAGCACCGGGACGGGCAACACTGAAGCTCTCTTT
14	-	TRBV15	TRBJ2-7	-	CATSTGGPVFEQYF	TGTGCCACCAGCACTGGAGGCCCAGTTTTCGAGCAGTACTTC
14	many	TRBV9	TRBJ1-1	-	CASSPRDQIYEAFF	TGTGCCAGCAGCCCAAGGGACCAGATATATGAAGCTTTCTTT
13	many	TRBV6-2/TRBV6-3	TRBJ2-7	-	CASSYDRAYEQYF	TGTGCCAGCAGTTACGATCGGGCATACGAGCAGTACTTC
14	few	TRBV13	TRBJ2-7	-	CASTLGEGGYEQYF	TGTGCCAGCACCCTGGGGGAGGGGGGTTACGAGCAGTACTTC
14	-	TRBV15	TRBJ1-5	-	CATSSRRGLQPQHF	TGTGCCACCAGCAGCCGGAGGGGTTTACAGCCCCAGCATTTT
13	many	TRBV6-5	TRBJ1-5	-	CASSYSHNQPQHF	TGTGCCAGCAGTTACAGTCACAATCAGCCCCAGCATTTT
15	many	TRBV5-5	TRBJ1-5	TRBD1	CASRPTGDSNQPQHF	TGTGCCAGCAGACCGACAGGGGATAGCAATCAGCCCCAGCATTTT
18	-	TRBV29-1	TRBJ2-7	TRBD2	CSVEFLAGGSRKPYEQYF	TGCAGCGTTGAATTTCTAGCGGGAGGGTCACGGAAACCCTACGAGCAGTACTTC
11	many	TRBV29-1	TRBJ2-2	-	CSVEVAGELFF	TGCAGCGTTGAAGTGGCCGGGGAGCTGTTTTTT
15	many	TRBV10-3	TRBJ2-3	TRBD2	CAISEVGGFTDTQYF	TGTGCCATCAGTGAGGTGGGGGGGTTCACAGATACGCAGTATTTT
14	many	TRBV25-1	TRBJ2-2	-	CASSDLETVGELFF	TGTGCCAGCAGTGATTTGGAGACAGTCGGGGAGCTGTTTTTT
14	-	TRBV27	TRBJ2-1	-	CASSYGRETMKQFF	TGTGCCAGCAGCTACGGGAGAGAAACAATGAAGCAGTTCTTC
14	many	TRBV4-3	TRBJ2-7	TRBD2	CASSQDGEGREQYF	TGCGCCAGCAGCCAAGATGGGGAGGGAAGGGAGCAGTACTTC
14	-	TRBV7-9	TRBJ1-2	-	CASSLAGEGYGYTF	TGTGCCAGCAGCTTAGCGGGGGAAGGCTATGGCTACACCTTC
19	-	TRBV2	TRBJ2-4	TRBD2	CVSSDVSGGLAGPRNIQYF	TGTGTCAGCAGTGACGTTTCAGGGGGACTAGCGGGGCCTCGAAACATTCAGTACTTC
17	many	TRBV2	TRBJ2-3	TRBD2	CASNSAGLAGVVDTQYF	TGTGCCAGCAACTCTGCGGGACTAGCGGGAGTTGTAGATACGCAGTATTTT
15	many	TRBV12-3/TRBV12-4	TRBJ2-3	-	CASSRTGTTTDTQYF	TGTGCCAGCAGCCGAACCGGGACAACGACAGATACGCAGTATTTT
14	many	TRBV20-1	TRBJ2-7	-	CSARDPGTSYEQYF	TGCAGTGCTAGAGACCCCGGGACTTCCTACGAGCAGTACTTC
18	many	TRBV3-1	TRBJ2-6	TRBD1	CASSPNRDRGAGANVLTF	TGTGCCAGCAGCCCGAACCGGGACAGGGGAGCTGGGGCCAACGTCCTGACTTTC
13	many	TRBV29-1	TRBJ1-2	-	CSVEEERVEGYTF	TGCAGCGTTGAAGAGGAAAGGGTTGAGGGCTACACCTTC
12	many	TRBV28	TRBJ1-6	-	CASSFPYSPLHF	TGTGCCAGCAGTTTCCCATATTCACCCCTCCACTTT